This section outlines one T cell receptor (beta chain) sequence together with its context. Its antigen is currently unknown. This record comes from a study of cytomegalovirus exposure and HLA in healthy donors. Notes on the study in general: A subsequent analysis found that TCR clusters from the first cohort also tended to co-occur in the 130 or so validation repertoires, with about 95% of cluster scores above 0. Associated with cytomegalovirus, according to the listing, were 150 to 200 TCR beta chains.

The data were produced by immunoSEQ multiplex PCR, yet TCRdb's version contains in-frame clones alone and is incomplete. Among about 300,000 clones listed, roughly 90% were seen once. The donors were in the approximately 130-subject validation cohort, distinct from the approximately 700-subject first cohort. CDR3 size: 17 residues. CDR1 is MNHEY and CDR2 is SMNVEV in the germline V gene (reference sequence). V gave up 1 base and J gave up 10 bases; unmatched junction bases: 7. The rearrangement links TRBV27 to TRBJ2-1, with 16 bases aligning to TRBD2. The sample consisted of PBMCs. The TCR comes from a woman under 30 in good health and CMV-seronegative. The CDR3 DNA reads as TGTGCCAGCAGTTTATTTGGGACTAGCGGGAGGGGAAGGGAGCAGTTCTTC. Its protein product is CASSLFGTSGRGREQFF.